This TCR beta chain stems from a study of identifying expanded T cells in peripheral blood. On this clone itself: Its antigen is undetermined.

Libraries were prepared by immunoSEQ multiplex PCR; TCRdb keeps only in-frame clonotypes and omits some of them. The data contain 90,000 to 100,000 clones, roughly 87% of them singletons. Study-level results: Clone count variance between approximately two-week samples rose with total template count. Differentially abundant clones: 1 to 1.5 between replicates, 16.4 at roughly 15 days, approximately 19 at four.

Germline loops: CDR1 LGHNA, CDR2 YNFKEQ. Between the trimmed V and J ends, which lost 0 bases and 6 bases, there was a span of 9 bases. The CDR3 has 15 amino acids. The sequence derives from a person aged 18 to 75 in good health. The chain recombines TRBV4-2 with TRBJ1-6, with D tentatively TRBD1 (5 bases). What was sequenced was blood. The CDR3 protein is CASSQDRASNSPLHF. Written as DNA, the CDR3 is TGTGCCAGCAGCCAAGACAGGGCGAGTAATTCACCCCTCCACTTT.